Listed here are 24 T cell receptor beta chains from one sample, sequenced in a study of T-cell reconstitution after alpha-beta-depleted transplantation in children. Unique molecular identifiers were used to barcode this TCRbeta library. TCRdb independently ran MiXCR on the PCR reads; one entry per CDR3 protein. In the table there are 230,000 or so distinct CDR3 sequences, around 12% of which are singletons. The material sequenced was PBMCs from the stem cell graft donor, taken from the stem cell graft. The receptor source for this set is a human donor who donated a stem cell graft to a child with acute lymphoblastic leukemia.

This clonotype showed up many times. This chain connects TRBV29-1 to TRBJ1-3; the D gene is possibly TRBD1 (5 bases). V lost 3 bases and J lost 0, with 12 bases in between. CDR3 length: 15 residues. The germline V gene has CDR1 SQVTM and CDR2 ANQGSEA. The CDR3 coding sequence is TGCAGCGTTGAGAGTCGGGACCTCTCTGGAAACACCATATATTTT. Protein: CSVESRDLSGNTIYF.

This clonotype was counted many times. The chain combines TRBV9 with TRBJ2-2, with D perhaps being TRBD1 or TRBD2 (6 bases each). Trimming left V 4 bases short and J 5 bases short, with 27 bases between. This CDR3 contains 19 residues. Per the germline V gene, CDR1 is SGDLS and CDR2 is YYNGEE. The CDR3 bases are TGTGCCAGCAGCTCCTCGTTACCACCCCGGGGGCGATCAACCGGGGAGCTGTTTTTT. Its protein is CASSSSLPPRGRSTGELFF.

This clonotype was counted at least ten times. The rearrangement links TRBV7-2 to TRBJ2-4; D not resolved. The CDR3 length is 17 residues. Trimming took off 1 base at V and 0 bases at J, with 13 bases between the two ends. CDR1 and CDR2 (germline): SGHTA, FQGNSA. The CDR3 region is CASSLGFSRLAKNIQYF. In nucleotides, the CDR3 is TGTGCCAGCAGCTTAGGATTTTCTCGGTTAGCCAAAAACATTCAGTACTTC.

The table lists this clonotype with many counts. For the CDR3, the DNA is TGTGCCAGCAGCTTAGATCTCGCCCAGCGGGGCTACGAGCAGTACTTC. Translation gives CASSLDLAQRGYEQYF. V usage is TRBV11-2 and J usage is TRBJ2-7; 7 nucleotides align to TRBD2. The germline V gene has CDR1 SGHAT and CDR2 FQNNGV. V lost 0 bases and J lost 3; bases outside the gene matches: 8. This CDR3 region has 16 residues.

V is TRBV13 and J is TRBJ2-3; unclear D gene. Trimming took off 5 bases at V and 2 bases at J, with 8 bases between the two ends. The CDR3 extends over 13 amino acids. Looked up from germline, CDR1 is PRHDT and CDR2 is FYEKMQ (reference sequence). CDR3 nucleotides: TGTGCCAGCAGCGGGGAAATCACAGATACGCAGTATTTT. Residues: CASSGEITDTQYF.

This clonotype came up many times. The rearrangement uses TRBV11-2 and TRBJ2-3; D may be TRBD2 (6 bases). Germline-derived CDR1 and CDR2 are SGHAT and FQNNGV. V was pared by 0 bases and J by 0 bases, with 13 bases between. This CDR3 has 17 amino acids. For the CDR3, the DNA is TGTGCCAGCAGCTTAGAGGGTGCGCGGGGCAGCACAGATACGCAGTATTTT. Amino acids: CASSLEGARGSTDTQYF.

This clonotype was observed at least ten times. This chain joins TRBV28 and TRBJ2-1, with D perhaps matching TRBD1 or TRBD2 (5 bases each). In germline, CDR1 is MDHEN, CDR2 SYDVKM. The CDR3 sequence is 14 residues long. V lost 5 bases to trimming and J lost 4 bases, with 12 bases between them. CDR3 in amino acids: CASSKGDGYNEQFF. CDR3 nucleotides: TGTGCCAGCAGTAAAGGGGACGGGTACAATGAGCAGTTCTTC.

This clonotype was recorded at least ten times. The chain recombines TRBV2 with TRBJ2-1, with D unclear. The germline CDR1 and CDR2 sequences are SNHLY and FYNNEI. Trimming cost V 7 bases and J 5 bases, with 12 bases left between them. The CDR3 has 13 amino acids. The CDR3 DNA reads TGTGCCAGCAACGACCCTGGGCACAATGAGCAGTTCTTC. It encodes CASNDPGHNEQFF.

Comments on this clonotype: A much more abundant neighbour one base away suggests this may be a read error. The V call is TRBV5-6, the J call TRBJ1-4; 11 bases are a match to TRBD1. CDR3 length: 18 amino acids. Germline CDR1 reads SGHDT; CDR2 reads YYEEEE. Trimming removed 7 bases from V and 0 bases from J; junction bases left unmatched: 11. The DNA of the CDR3 is TGTGCCAGCGGCTCGTCGGGACAGGGGGTTACAACTAATGAAAAACTGTTTTTT. Amino acid sequence: CASGSSGQGVTTNEKLFF.

There are many counts of this clonotype. The chain employs TRBV3-1 and TRBJ2-1, with 10 bases that match TRBD2. V lost 3 bases and J lost 8; bases outside the gene matches: 7. Looked up from germline, CDR1 is LGHDT and CDR2 is YNNKEL (reference sequence). The CDR3 is 15 residues long. The CDR3 loop reads CASSHGSSGSDEQFF. CDR3 nucleotide sequence: TGTGCCAGCAGCCATGGCTCTAGCGGGAGTGATGAGCAGTTCTTC.

This clonotype came up many times. The rearrangement joins TRBV5-1 to TRBJ2-1; 7 nucleotides line up with TRBD2. Germline CDR1 is SGHRS and CDR2 is YFSETQ. The V gene end was trimmed by 4 bases and the J gene end by 10 bases; junction bases not matched to a gene: 17. The CDR3 length is 16 residues. This CDR3 is CASSPDRTGGPSEQFF. The DNA of the CDR3 is TGCGCCAGCAGCCCCGACCGGACGGGAGGCCCATCGGAGCAGTTCTTC.

The sample holds many counts of this clonotype. The V and J genes are TRBV30 and TRBJ1-1, with 8 bases identical to TRBD1. The germline CDR1 and CDR2 sequences are GTSNPN and SVGIG (reference sequence). The V segment lost 3 bases and the J segment 10 bases; nucleotides outside the gene matches: 1. The CDR3 has 10 residues. In DNA, the CDR3 is TGTGCCTGGAGGGACAGGGTAGCTTTCTTT. Translated, it gives CAWRDRVAFF. The full variable domain, rest sourced from reference TRBV30 and TRBJ1-1, is SQTIHQWPATLVQPVGSPLSLECTVEGTSNPNLYWYRQAAGRGLQLLFYSVGIGQISSEVPQNLSASRPQDRQFILSSKKLLLSDSGFYLCAWRDRVAFFGQGTRLTVV.

This clonotype came up many times. The chain has TRBV5-1 and TRBJ2-3; TRBD2 might be the D (6 bases). Germline CDR1 reads SGHRS; CDR2 reads YFSETQ. V shed 4 bases and J shed 1 base, with 13 bases lying between them. The CDR3 runs 15 residues. CDR3 DNA sequence: TGCGCCAGCAGCCCGGAGGGTCATCGCACAGATACGCAGTATTTT. Translation: CASSPEGHRTDTQYF.

The rearrangement uses TRBV19 and TRBJ2-1; a weak D match, TRBD1 (5 bases). Germline V gene sequence: CDR1 LNHDA, CDR2 SQIVND (reference sequence). V was cut by 7 bases and J by 10 bases, with 17 bases left in between. This CDR3 contains 13 residues. DNA for the CDR3: TGTGCCAGTAACTCCAGGGTGTCAGACGAGCAGTTCTTC. The encoded protein is CASNSRVSDEQFF. Full variable domain (rest looked up from reference TRBV19 and TRBJ2-1): DGGITQSPKYLFRKEGQNVTLSCEQNLNHDAMYWYRQDPGQGLRLIYYSQIVNDFQKGDIAEGYSVSREKKESFPLTVTSAQKNPTAFYLCASNSRVSDEQFFGPGTRLTVL.

This clonotype was detected ten times or more. The chain combines TRBV29-1 with TRBJ2-7; D call uncertain. This CDR3 has 12 amino acids. V lost 1 base and J lost 3, with 7 bases in between. Germline loops: CDR1 SQVTM, CDR2 ANQGSEA. CDR3 loop: CSVEGASYEQYF. DNA for the CDR3: TGCAGCGTTGAAGGGGCGAGCTACGAGCAGTACTTC.

Regarding this clonotype: A much larger clone differs from this one at a single base, so this may be a read error. The chain links TRBV20-1 to TRBJ2-7; the D is unclear. Trimming removed 0 bases from V and 5 bases from J, with 17 bases in between. Germline V gene sequence: CDR1 DFQATT, CDR2 SNEGSKA (reference sequence). The CDR3 loop spans 15 amino acids. The CDR3 protein is CSARDYGRYNNEQYF. CDR3 in DNA: TGCAGTGCTAGAGATTATGGCAGATACAACAACGAGCAGTACTTC.

This clonotype was picked up many times. This chain uses TRBV29-1 with TRBJ2-3; 10 bases line up with TRBD2. V lost 4 bases, J lost 5 bases, and 6 bases stayed unmatched. The CDR3 runs to 14 residues. Germline V CDR1 and CDR2: SQVTM, ANQGSEA. CDR3 region: CSVGERGGLDTQYF. As DNA, the CDR3 is TGCAGCGTTGGTGAGCGGGGGGGCCTAGATACGCAGTATTTT.

This clonotype was counted ten times or more. The chain links TRBV24-1 to TRBJ2-7; 7 bases align to TRBD2. Germline lookup yields CDR1 KGHDR and CDR2 SFDVKD. This CDR3 region has 14 residues. Trimming at V came to 3 bases and at J to 4 bases, leaving 5 bases not matched to a gene. The CDR3 nucleotides read TGTGCCACCAGTGATAGCGGGATCCCGTACGAGCAGTACTTC. This gives the protein CATSDSGIPYEQYF.

In its sample, this clonotype was seen many times. The chain uses TRBV4-1 and TRBJ1-6, with D possibly TRBD1 on 5 matching bases. The CDR3 is 14 amino acids. Germline V gives CDR1 MGHRA, CDR2 YSYEKL. V was cut by 2 bases and J by 7 bases, with 9 bases left in between. The CDR3 nucleotides are TGCGCCAGCAGCCAACGACAGAGAAATTCACCCCTCCACTTT. It yields the protein CASSQRQRNSPLHF.

This clonotype was found many times. The rearrangement uses TRBV28 and TRBJ2-7, with a weak D call TRBD1 (6 bases). V dropped 8 bases and J dropped 2 bases, with 16 bases sitting between them. This CDR3 has 14 residues. Per the germline V gene, CDR1 is MDHEN and CDR2 is SYDVKM. Written as DNA, the CDR3 is TGTGCCAGCTTATTGACAGGCCGGACCTACGAGCAGTACTTC. Its translation: CASLLTGRTYEQYF.

This clonotype has ten or more counts. The CDR3 DNA is TGTGCCAGCAGTAAGGTCCGGACAGGGTGGGGACGCAATCAGCCCCAGCATTTT. It is translated as CASSKVRTGWGRNQPQHF. V gene TRBV6-1 combines with J gene TRBJ1-5; TRBD1 agrees at 8 bases. Germline V lookup: CDR1 MNHNS, CDR2 SASEGT. V shed 5 bases, J shed 2 bases, and the junction held 14 bases outside the gene matches. The CDR3 contains 18 residues.

This clonotype was detected only a few times. V usage is TRBV28 and J usage is TRBJ1-1; no clear D gene. Germline CDR1 is MDHEN and CDR2 is SYDVKM. Trimming pared 8 bases from V and 0 bases from J, leaving 4 bases between. This CDR3 comprises 11 residues. DNA of the CDR3: TGTGCCAGCTCGGTGAACACTGAAGCTTTCTTT. Protein: CASSVNTEAFF.

This clonotype was observed at least ten times. J is TRBJ2-3 and V is TRBV7-2; D possibly corresponds to TRBD2 (6 bases). Germline V gene lookup returns CDR1 SGHTA and CDR2 FQGNSA. The CDR3 has 15 amino acids. The V and J ends lost 6 bases and 4 bases respectively, with 17 bases between them. CDR3 in amino acids: CASSPGTPSADTQYF. Written as DNA, the CDR3 is TGTGCCAGCAGTCCTGGGACTCCTAGCGCAGATACGCAGTATTTT.

This clonotype was seen ten or more times. The chain links TRBV6-1 to TRBJ1-5; D unclear. The V gene's germline CDR1 is MNHNS and CDR2 SASEGT. This CDR3 spans 17 amino acids. Trimming removed 7 bases at V and 4 bases at J, with 23 bases between. The DNA for the CDR3 is TGTGCCAGCAATCTTCGAGGGTCGGTATCTACTAATCAGCCCCAGCATTTT. Protein: CASNLRGSVSTNQPQHF.